Below are 13 T cell receptor beta chains sequenced from a single sample in a study of T cell responses to AZD1222 COVID-19 vaccine. Clones were sequenced by immunoSEQ multiplex PCR, and TCRdb holds only the in-frame ones, with some missing. Of approximately 270,000 clones in the sample, 85% to 95% are singletons; the top ten hold 0.55%. Sequenced material: peripheral blood, taken 28 days after the second AZD1222 dose. The receptors here all came from an adult who received the AZD1222 COVID-19 vaccine.

CDR3 nucleotides: TGTGCCAGCAGCTTAGGCCAGGCTTCCTATGGCTACACCTTC. This translates into CASSLGQASYGYTF. The V gene is TRBV7-6, the J gene TRBJ1-2; D is ambiguous. Germline CDR1 is SGHVS and CDR2 is FNYEAQ. V was pared by 1 base and J by 4 bases, with 10 bases between. This CDR3 is built from 14 residues.

The chain carries TRBV5-8 and TRBJ1-4; 10 bases agree with TRBD1. The germline V gene encodes CDR1 SGHTS and CDR2 YDEGEE. V lost 4 bases, J lost 11 bases, and 17 bases stayed unmatched. This CDR3 has 17 amino acids. CDR3 residues: CASSKWMTGGEERKLFF. The CDR3 bases are TGTGCCAGCAGCAAATGGATGACAGGGGGCGAGGAACGGAAACTGTTTTTT. The entire variable domain, with the rest obtained from reference TRBV5-8 and TRBJ1-4, is as follows: EAGVTQSPTHLIKTRGQQATLRCSPISGHTSVYWYQQALGLGLQFLLWYDEGEERNRGNFPPRFSGRQFPNYSSELNVNALELEDSALYLCASSKWMTGGEERKLFFGSGTQLSVL.

The chain couples TRBV5-1 to TRBJ1-5; 7 nucleotides agree with TRBD1. Trimming removed 2 bases from V and 1 base from J; junction bases left unmatched: 3. The CDR3 is made up of 15 amino acids. Germline CDR1 reads SGHRS; CDR2 reads YFSETQ. DNA of the CDR3: TGCGCCAGCAGCTTAGAGGGGGCAAGCAATCAGCCCCAGCATTTT. It is translated as CASSLEGASNQPQHF.

This clone was seen only once. The V call is TRBV28, the J call TRBJ1-1, with D possibly being TRBD1 (5 bases). The ends were cut back, 3 bases at V and 7 bases at J, with 9 bases in the middle. The CDR3 runs to 12 residues. Germline CDR1 and CDR2: MDHEN and SYDVKM. CDR3 coding DNA: TGTGCCAGCAGTTTGGGGCCGGATGAAGCTTTCTTT. Its translation is CASSLGPDEAFF.

The V and J genes are TRBV6-2 or TRBV6-3 and TRBJ2-1, with D unresolved. The germline gives CDR1 MNHEY, CDR2 SVGEGT. This CDR3 spans 14 amino acids. Deletions cut 4 bases from V and 0 bases from J, with 7 bases between. DNA of the CDR3: TGTGCCAGCAGTTCCAGCAGCTCCTACAATGAGCAGTTCTTC. It codes for CASSSSSSYNEQFF.

V and J are TRBV6-5 and TRBJ2-3; D not resolved. The CDR3 is made up of 14 amino acids. Germline CDR1 reads MNHEY; CDR2 reads SVGAGI. Trimming took off 7 bases at V and 6 bases at J, with 17 bases between the two ends. The CDR3 protein is CASTPPGLGDTQYF. The CDR3 DNA reads as TGTGCCAGCACCCCCCCAGGCTTGGGGGATACGCAGTATTTT.

The chain has TRBV3-1 (or the pseudogene TRBV3-2) and TRBJ2-7, with D perhaps matching TRBD1 (6 bases). This CDR3 contains 11 residues. V was pared by 3 bases and J by 6 bases, with 6 bases between. Germline CDR1 LGHDT, CDR2 YNNKEL (reference sequence). CDR3: CASSQGAEQYF. The CDR3 nucleotides read TGTGCCAGCAGCCAGGGGGCCGAGCAGTACTTC.

CDR3 nucleotides: TGTGCCAGCAGCGGACAGTTCAATCAGCCCCAGCATTTT. This encodes CASSGQFNQPQHF. The chain has TRBV2 and TRBJ1-5, with TRBD1 as a possible D gene (6 bases). Germline V lookup: CDR1 SNHLY, CDR2 FYNNEI. Trimming took off 6 bases at V and 3 bases at J, with 9 bases between the two ends. This CDR3 is built from 13 residues.

The J gene is TRBJ2-7, the V gene TRBV5-1; D gene ambiguous. Germline CDR1 reads SGHRS; CDR2 reads YFSETQ. The CDR3 covers 13 residues. Trimming shortened V by 1 base and J by 2 bases, and 7 bases separated the two germline ends. DNA for the CDR3: TGCGCCAGCAGCTTGCCTCAGGCCTACGAGCAGTACTTC. Its translation is CASSLPQAYEQYF.

The chain links TRBV7-9 to TRBJ1-2; no definite D call. Germline V CDR1 and CDR2: SEHNR, FQNEAQ (reference sequence). The CDR3 length is 16 residues. Between the trimmed V and J ends, which lost 1 base and 11 bases, there was a span of 23 bases. The CDR3 loop is CASSLEGWRPSPAYTF. The CDR3 nucleotides read TGTGCCAGCAGCTTAGAAGGGTGGCGTCCGTCCCCCGCATACACCTTC.

J is TRBJ1-4 and V is TRBV2, with TRBD1 identical over 7 bases. This CDR3 is built from 16 residues. J gave up 0 bases and V 6 bases, and 7 bases lay outside the gene matches. The germline V gene encodes CDR1 SNHLY and CDR2 FYNNEI. As DNA, the CDR3 is TGTGCCAGCAGGGCGAGGACAGGAGCAACTAATGAAAAACTGTTTTTT. This encodes CASRARTGATNEKLFF.

This chain connects TRBV13 to TRBJ2-1, with 10 bases lining up with TRBD1. The V gene's germline CDR1 is PRHDT and CDR2 FYEKMQ (reference sequence). CDR3 length: 14 residues. The J segment lost 7 bases and the V segment lost 3 bases, leaving 3 bases of the junction unmatched. The CDR3 is CASSFDRGPNEQFF. The CDR3 coding sequence is TGTGCCAGCAGCTTCGACAGGGGGCCAAATGAGCAGTTCTTC.

This chain joins TRBV5-6 and TRBJ1-6, with TRBD1 identical over 8 bases. The CDR3 runs 17 residues. With 3 bases clipped from V and 6 bases from J, the junction kept 11 bases outside the gene matches. Per germline, CDR1 SGHDT and CDR2 YYEEEE. The CDR3 sequence: CASSSDRDLWGNSPLHF. CDR3 in DNA: TGTGCCAGCAGCTCGGACAGGGATCTTTGGGGTAATTCACCCCTCCACTTT.